This T cell receptor beta chain was captured in a study of beta chain features in type 1 diabetes. Across the whole study: Sorted cell examination encompassed under 130 million cells across all samples.

Whole-study findings and limits: A closer apparent resemblance between naive, central memory and Treg TCRB repertoires was seen in patients than in healthy donors. In patients and controls equally, PCR might favor templates that are shorter. VDJ junctions sequenced from type 1 diabetes patients showed fewer insertions and more deletions.

With respect to this clone: The antigen is undetermined.

Trimming pared 3 bases from V and 5 bases from J, leaving 5 bases between. Germline values: CDR1 SGHTA, CDR2 FQGNSA. The CDR3 has 11 amino acids. Sequenced material consisted of expressed TCRB transcripts (all of the isolated RNA was reverse transcribed). The data were produced by immunoSEQ multiplex PCR, yet TCRdb's version contains in-frame clones alone and is incomplete. Among under 450,000 clones listed, around 16% were seen once. The specimen sequenced was naive CD4+ T cells from blood. This chain connects TRBV7-2 to TRBJ2-7, with TRBD2 as a possible D gene (5 bases). The source of this sequence is a woman aged 18-35 years in good health. The DNA for the CDR3 is TGTGCCAGCAGCTTCGGGGACGAGCAGTACTTC. Translating gives CASSFGDEQYF.